What follows describes a single T cell receptor (beta chain). Antigen: not known. The germline V gene has CDR1 SGHDT and CDR2 YYEEEE. Trimming left V 4 bases short and J 1 base short, with 8 bases between. This CDR3 has 13 residues. The data were taken from a study of OX40 agonist ivuxolimab in advanced cancers. Study in general: Every 2 weeks, patients received ivuxolimab intravenously, dosed at 0.01 to 10 mg/kg.

Generated by immunoSEQ multiplex PCR, the TCRdb table keeps only in-frame clones and is missing some. The sample holds roughly 89,000 clones, approximately 91% seen once. Study-wide points: Expanded clones were, on average, more numerous in CD8+ T cells than in CD4+. Low normalized T-cell clonal expansion was additionally recorded for some nonresponders.

The chain carries TRBV5-6 and TRBJ2-5; D perhaps matches TRBD1 (5 bases). This TCR derives from an adult with an advanced solid tumor such as melanoma, head and neck, liver or kidney cancer. The source material was CD4+ or CD8+ T cells sorted from blood, sampled in a trial of the OX40 agonist ivuxolimab. CDR3 nucleotide sequence: TGTGCCAGCAGCCTGGACATCCAAGAGACCCAGTACTTC. It encodes CASSLDIQETQYF.